Following are 23 T cell receptor beta chains from one sample sequenced in a study of shared clonotypes between healthy human individuals (dated by TCRdb to 2020 to 2021). Receptor amplification or capture employed the immunoSEQ multiplex PCR assay. Not all clones reach the TCRdb copy of this immuneACCESS table, which keeps in-frame sequences only. Checked studies attribute under half of the gap to unresolved V genes and leave the rest unexplained. The sample yields 550,000 to 700,000 clones; 73% were counted once. The ten largest clones represent 1.5% to 2% of the sample. The sequenced material came from memory CD4+ T cells sorted from blood. The cell subset or site label of this sample denotes: CD45RA-negative fraction. Receptors originate from a woman aged 25 to 39 in good health.

V is TRBV7-3 and J is TRBJ1-2, with D unclear. This CDR3 spans 14 amino acids. The germline V and J ends were trimmed by 2 bases and 10 bases, with 17 bases remaining between them. CDR1 is SGHTA and CDR2 is FQGTGA in the germline V gene. CDR3 nucleotide sequence: TGTGCCAGCAGCTTAGGTTCGACCCATGGGAACTACACCTTC. It translates to CASSLGSTHGNYTF.

J is TRBJ2-1 and V is TRBV5-1; D perhaps matches TRBD1 (5 bases). Germline CDR1 is SGHRS and CDR2 is YFSETQ. This CDR3 region has 12 residues. V was shortened by 3 bases and J by 10 bases, with 11 bases between the two germline ends. DNA for the CDR3: TGCGCCAGCAGCTCGCAGGGTGGCGAGCAGTTCTTC. It yields the protein CASSSQGGEQFF.

The chain joins TRBV28 to TRBJ2-3, with no clear D. The CDR3 extends over 14 amino acids. Trimming removed 3 bases from V and 4 bases from J, with 11 bases in between. In germline, CDR1 is MDHEN, CDR2 SYDVKM. The DNA of the CDR3 is TGTGCCAGCAGTTTCCAGAGTATCGCAGATACGCAGTATTTT. Protein: CASSFQSIADTQYF.

This clone was seen a single time. The chain links TRBV6-6 to TRBJ1-1, with D possibly matching TRBD1 (5 bases). The CDR3 totals 13 residues. Germline values: CDR1 MNHNY, CDR2 SVGAGI (reference sequence). Trimming pared 4 bases from V and 2 bases from J, leaving 8 bases between. This CDR3 is CASSSGINTEAFF. DNA of the CDR3: TGTGCCAGCAGTTCAGGGATAAACACTGAAGCTTTCTTT.

This clone was detected only once. The chain links TRBV7-9 to TRBJ2-7; possibly TRBD1 for D (7 bases). The CDR3 is 15 residues long. CDR1 is SEHNR and CDR2 is FQNEAQ in the germline V gene (reference sequence). V was pared by 6 bases and J by 4 bases, with 19 bases between. The CDR3 loop reads CASRASDREVYEQYF. The DNA for the CDR3 is TGTGCCAGCAGGGCGTCCGACAGGGAGGTGTACGAGCAGTACTTC.

The chain joins TRBV19 to TRBJ1-1, with D possibly matching TRBD1 (6 bases). The germline V and J ends were trimmed by 5 bases and 1 base, with 11 bases remaining between them. Germline V gene data show CDR1 as LNHDA and CDR2 as SQIVND (reference sequence). The CDR3 covers 14 residues. CDR3 sequence (DNA): TGTGCCAGTAGTCAGGACAGCAGGAACACTGAAGCTTTCTTT. Amino acid sequence: CASSQDSRNTEAFF.

This clone was observed a few times. The genes are TRBV6-1 and TRBJ2-1; possible D gene TRBD2, 5 bases. The germline V and J ends were trimmed by 6 bases and 0 bases, with 9 bases remaining between them. Germline V gene data show CDR1 as MNHNS and CDR2 as SASEGT. The CDR3 has 14 residues. In DNA, the CDR3 is TGTGCCAGCAGGATAGGGAGCTCCTACAATGAGCAGTTCTTC. Its protein product is CASRIGSSYNEQFF.

The rearrangement joins TRBV7-2 to TRBJ2-5; D may match TRBD1 or TRBD2 (5 bases each). The ends were cut back, 5 bases at V and 7 bases at J, with 20 bases in the middle. Germline V gene data show CDR1 as SGHTA and CDR2 as FQGNSA. CDR3 size: 15 residues. The CDR3 DNA is TGTGCCAGCAGCCAACAGGAGAGGGATCGGGGGACCCAGTACTTC. Residues: CASSQQERDRGTQYF.

The sample holds a few counts of this clone. The J gene is TRBJ1-5, the V gene TRBV28; TRBD1 matches at 7 bases. The ends lost 5 bases at V and 7 bases at J; junction bases unmatched: 11. Germline CDR1 and CDR2: MDHEN and SYDVKM. This CDR3 region has 15 residues. CDR3 region: CASSRTGAGGQPQHF. The DNA of the CDR3 is TGTGCCAGCAGTAGAACAGGGGCTGGCGGGCAGCCCCAGCATTTT.

This clone occurred once. The chain combines TRBV30 with TRBJ2-2, with D tentatively TRBD2 (5 bases). This CDR3 comprises 13 residues. The V gene lost 2 bases and the J gene lost 4 bases, with 8 bases spanning the gap. The germline CDR1 and CDR2 sequences are GTSNPN and SVGIG (reference sequence). The CDR3 DNA reads as TGTGCCTGGAGTAGGACTCCCACCGGGGAGCTGTTTTTT. This encodes CAWSRTPTGELFF.

V is TRBV28 and J is TRBJ2-7, with D tentatively TRBD1 or TRBD2 (5 bases each). This CDR3 has 13 amino acids. In germline, CDR1 is MDHEN, CDR2 SYDVKM. DNA for the CDR3: TGTGCGACGACTGAGGGGAGAGCGGCCGAGCAGTACTTC. This gives the protein CATTEGRAAEQYF.

With regard to this clone: The sample carries other DNA sequences with the same CDR3. This chain links TRBV2 with TRBJ2-5; 8 bases are shared with TRBD1. This CDR3 has 13 amino acids. The ends lost 5 bases at V and 2 bases at J; junction bases unmatched: 1. Germline CDR1 is SNHLY and CDR2 is FYNNEI. The CDR3: CASSRQGQETQYF. The CDR3 region has the DNA TGTGCCAGCAGTCGACAGGGGCAAGAGACCCAGTACTTC.

The chain combines TRBV4-1 with TRBJ2-2; 10 nucleotides line up with TRBD1. Germline CDR1 MGHRA, CDR2 YSYEKL. V lost 7 bases, J lost 6 bases, and 14 bases stayed unmatched. The CDR3 consists of 17 residues. The CDR3 protein is CASKYGPGQGRPGELFF. CDR3 nucleotide sequence: TGCGCCAGCAAGTATGGACCGGGACAGGGGCGACCCGGGGAGCTGTTTTTT.

This chain joins TRBV19 and TRBJ1-4; D call uncertain. The germline V gene has CDR1 LNHDA and CDR2 SQIVND (reference sequence). Between the trimmed V and J ends, which lost 6 bases and 6 bases, there was a span of 14 bases. CDR3 length: 14 amino acids. The CDR3: CASRRRRTDEKLFF. For the CDR3, the DNA is TGTGCCAGTAGAAGGAGGCGGACCGATGAAAAACTGTTTTTT. Combining the CDR3 with reference TRBV19 and TRBJ1-4 gives the whole variable domain DGGITQSPKYLFRKEGQNVTLSCEQNLNHDAMYWYRQDPGQGLRLIYYSQIVNDFQKGDIAEGYSVSREKKESFPLTVTSAQKNPTAFYLCASRRRRTDEKLFFGSGTQLSVL.

The gene calls are TRBV11-2 and TRBJ1-2; D is ambiguous. The V end was cut by 6 bases, the J end by 3 bases, with 20 bases between. Germline V lookup: CDR1 SGHAT, CDR2 FQNNGV. The CDR3 sequence is 16 residues long. The CDR3 sequence is CASRPTGIRKDYGYTF. The CDR3 region has the DNA TGTGCCAGCAGACCCACGGGGATAAGGAAGGACTATGGCTACACCTTC.

This clone was detected a few times. This rearrangement joins TRBV14 to TRBJ1-1; tentatively, D is TRBD1 (5 bases). The CDR3 has 13 residues. Between the trimmed V and J ends, which lost 4 bases and 5 bases, there was a span of 11 bases. Germline V gene lookup returns CDR1 SGHDN and CDR2 FVKESK. CDR3 residues: CASSLGVRTEAFF. CDR3 nucleotide sequence: TGTGCCAGCAGCCTGGGGGTGCGAACTGAAGCTTTCTTT.

The gene calls are TRBV2 and TRBJ2-7, with TRBD1 matching over 7 bases. J lost 3 bases, V lost 5 bases, and 7 bases had no gene match. CDR1 and CDR2 from the germline V gene are SNHLY and FYNNEI. CDR3 length: 14 residues. The CDR3 is CASSRQGSFYEQYF. The CDR3 DNA is TGTGCCAGCAGTAGACAGGGTTCTTTCTACGAGCAGTACTTC.

The chain carries TRBV11-2 and TRBJ2-2; the D gene is possibly TRBD1 (6 bases). V lost 4 bases and J lost 3, with 15 bases in between. From germline, CDR1 is SGHAT and CDR2 FQNNGV. The CDR3 extends over 16 amino acids. The CDR3 is CASSSTSWGHTGELFF. The CDR3 DNA reads TGTGCCAGCAGCTCCACATCATGGGGGCACACCGGGGAGCTGTTTTTT.

V gene TRBV19 combines with J gene TRBJ2-2; the D gene is possibly TRBD2 (5 bases). V shed 11 bases and J shed 2 bases, with 15 bases lying between them. Germline V gene sequence: CDR1 LNHDA, CDR2 SQIVND (reference sequence). The length of the CDR3 is 14 residues. This chain's CDR3 is CAATGSRNTGELFF. The CDR3 DNA reads as TGTGCCGCGACGGGATCTAGAAACACCGGGGAGCTGTTTTTT.

The chain carries TRBV7-6 and TRBJ1-5; possibly TRBD1 for D (5 bases). CDR3 length: 14 amino acids. V was shortened by 2 bases and J by 2 bases, with 7 bases between the two germline ends. CDR1 SGHVS and CDR2 FNYEAQ come from the germline V gene. The CDR3 region is CASSLQGGNQPQHF. CDR3 coding DNA: TGTGCCAGCAGCTTACAGGGAGGCAATCAGCCCCAGCATTTT.

This clone appeared many times. The chain is built from TRBV10-3 and TRBJ1-1; D gene unclear. The CDR3 contains 12 residues. V shed 7 bases and J shed 4 bases, with 10 bases lying between them. CDR1 and CDR2 from the germline V gene are ENHRY and SYGVKD. CDR3 coding DNA: TGTGCCATCAAGGGAGAAAGCACTGAAGCTTTCTTT. This translates into CAIKGESTEAFF.

The rearrangement links TRBV28 to TRBJ2-7, with 8 bases lining up with TRBD1. The CDR3 length is 13 residues. After removal of 6 bases from V and 1 base from J, the junction contained 2 bases not matched to a gene. The germline V gene has CDR1 MDHEN and CDR2 SYDVKM. CDR3 protein: CASSRQGSYEQYF. The DNA for the CDR3 is TGTGCCAGCAGCCGACAGGGGTCCTACGAGCAGTACTTC.

The chain couples TRBV15 to TRBJ1-2; the D gene is possibly TRBD1 (5 bases). Trimming took off 2 bases at V and 6 bases at J, with 16 bases between the two ends. The CDR3 covers 15 residues. Looked up from germline, CDR1 is LNHNV and CDR2 is YYDKDF (reference sequence). This chain's CDR3 is CATSRRYPGLNGYTF. CDR3 coding DNA: TGTGCCACCAGCAGAAGATACCCAGGGTTGAATGGCTACACCTTC. Full variable domain (remainder filled in from reference TRBV15 and TRBJ1-2): DAMVIQNPRYQVTQFGKPVTLSCSQTLNHNVMYWYQQKSSQAPKLLFHYYDKDFNNEADTPDNFQSRRPNTSFCFLDIRSPGLGDTAMYLCATSRRYPGLNGYTFGSGTRLTVV.